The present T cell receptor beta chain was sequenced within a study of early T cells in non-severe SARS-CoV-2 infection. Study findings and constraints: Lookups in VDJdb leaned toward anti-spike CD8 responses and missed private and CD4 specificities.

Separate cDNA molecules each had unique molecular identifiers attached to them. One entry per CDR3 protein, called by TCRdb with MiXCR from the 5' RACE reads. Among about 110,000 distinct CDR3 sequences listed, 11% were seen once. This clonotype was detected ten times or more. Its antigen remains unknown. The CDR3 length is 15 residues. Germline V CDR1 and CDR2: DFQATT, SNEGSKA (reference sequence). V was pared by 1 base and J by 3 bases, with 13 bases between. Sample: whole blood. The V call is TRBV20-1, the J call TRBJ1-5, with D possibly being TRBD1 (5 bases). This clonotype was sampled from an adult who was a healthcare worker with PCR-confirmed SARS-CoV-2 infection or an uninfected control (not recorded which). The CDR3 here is CSARAATEFNQPQHF. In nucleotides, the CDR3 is TGCAGTGCTAGAGCCGCGACAGAGTTCAATCAGCCCCAGCATTTT.